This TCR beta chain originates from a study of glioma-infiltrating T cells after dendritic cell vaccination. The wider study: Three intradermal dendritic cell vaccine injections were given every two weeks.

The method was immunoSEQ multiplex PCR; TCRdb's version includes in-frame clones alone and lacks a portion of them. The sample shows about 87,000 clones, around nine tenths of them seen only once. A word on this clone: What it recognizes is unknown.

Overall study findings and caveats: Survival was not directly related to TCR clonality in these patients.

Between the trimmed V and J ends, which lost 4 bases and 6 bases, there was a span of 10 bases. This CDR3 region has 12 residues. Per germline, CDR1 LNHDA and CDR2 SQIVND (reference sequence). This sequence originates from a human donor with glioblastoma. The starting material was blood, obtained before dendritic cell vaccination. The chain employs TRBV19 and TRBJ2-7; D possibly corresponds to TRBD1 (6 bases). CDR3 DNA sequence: TGTGCCAGTAGTACGACAGGAGGCGAGCAGTACTTC. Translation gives CASSTTGGEQYF.